These 27 T cell receptor beta chains originate from one sample sequenced in a study of blood T cell repertoires in COVID-19. Data came from immunoSEQ multiplex PCR; TCRdb stores just in-frame clones and leaves some out. The repertoire holds about 190,000 clones, with under 90% as singletons. Sequenced sample: peripheral blood. These receptors were taken from a man between 25 and 39 years old with active or convalescent COVID-19.

The chain combines TRBV5-4 with TRBJ2-3, with D perhaps TRBD2 (6 bases). Germline values: CDR1 SGHNT, CDR2 YYREEE (reference sequence). CDR3 length: 14 residues. V was cut by 4 bases and J by 5 bases, with 14 bases left in between. CDR3 region: CASSLDPSVDTQYF. The CDR3 nucleotides are TGTGCCAGCAGCCTGGACCCTAGCGTAGATACGCAGTATTTT.

The chain links TRBV10-3 to TRBJ1-2; 12 bases fit TRBD1. Per the germline V gene, CDR1 is ENHRY and CDR2 is SYGVKD. V trimming: 6 bases; J trimming: 6 bases; junction bases outside the gene matches: 5. This CDR3 has 14 residues. CDR3 in DNA: TGTGCCATCAGGGGACAGGGGGCTTCAAATGGCTACACCTTC. The encoded protein is CAIRGQGASNGYTF.

This chain uses TRBV6-6 with TRBJ1-3; TRBD1 might be the D (6 bases). V was pared by 5 bases and J by 1 base, with 15 bases between. Germline V gene sequence: CDR1 MNHNY, CDR2 SVGAGI (reference sequence). This CDR3 comprises 16 residues. The CDR3: CASSTDSRGSGNTIYF. Written as DNA, the CDR3 is TGTGCCAGCAGTACGGACAGCAGAGGATCTGGAAACACCATATATTTT.

This clone was found a few times. The chain has TRBV30 and TRBJ2-7, with D unresolved. Deletions cut 0 bases from V and 0 bases from J, with 12 bases between. In germline, CDR1 is GTSNPN, CDR2 SVGIG (reference sequence). There are 15 residues in the CDR3. CDR3 residues: CAWSVLGGTSYEQYF. DNA of the CDR3: TGTGCCTGGAGTGTACTTGGCGGCACCTCCTACGAGCAGTACTTC.

Here the CDR3 DNA reads TGTGCCAGCAGCTCCCCGGACTCGGATGAAAAACTGTTTTTT. This encodes CASSSPDSDEKLFF. The rearrangement uses TRBV13 and TRBJ1-4; no clear D gene. Trimming pared 4 bases from V and 6 bases from J, leaving 12 bases between. The CDR3 is made up of 14 amino acids. CDR1 and CDR2 from the germline V gene are PRHDT and FYEKMQ (reference sequence).

This clone was seen more than once but under ten times. The V and J genes are TRBV29-1 and TRBJ1-2; D gene ambiguous. V was pared by 2 bases and J by 2 bases, with 9 bases between. Per the germline V gene, CDR1 is SQVTM and CDR2 is ANQGSEA. The CDR3 is 13 amino acids. The DNA for the CDR3 is TGCAGCGTTGAATGGCAGGCGAACTATGGCTACACCTTC. Amino acid sequence: CSVEWQANYGYTF.

The genes are TRBV1 and TRBJ2-2; the table gives TRBD2 as D, unverified against the DNA. TRBV1 is annotated as a pseudogene. The CDR3 length is 20 residues. In DNA, the CDR3 is TGCACCAGCAGCCAAGATCTCCGAATCGCGGGGGGGCGGGACACCGGGGAGCTGTTTTTT. Amino acid sequence: CTSSQDLRIAGGRDTGELFF.

The chain carries TRBV28 and TRBJ2-1; possible D gene TRBD2, 5 bases. The length of the CDR3 is 12 residues. V was trimmed by 8 bases and J by 8 bases, leaving 13 bases between them. Germline assignment: CDR1 MDHEN and CDR2 SYDVKM. CDR3 loop: CASGFTRDEQFF. CDR3 nucleotide sequence: TGTGCCAGCGGATTCACGAGGGATGAGCAGTTCTTC.

The CDR3 loop is CASSPRTVYSTDTQYF. The CDR3 DNA follows: TGTGCCAGCAGTCCCCGGACAGTTTATAGCACAGATACGCAGTATTTT. V usage is TRBV6-2 or TRBV6-3 and J usage is TRBJ2-3; the D gene is possibly TRBD1 (6 bases). CDR1 MNHEY and CDR2 SVGEGT come from the germline V gene. Trimming shortened V by 5 bases and J by 0 bases, and 15 bases separated the two germline ends. This CDR3 region has 16 residues.

The chain has TRBV28 and TRBJ1-2, with D perhaps TRBD1 (5 bases). There are 16 residues in the CDR3. Germline CDR1 MDHEN, CDR2 SYDVKM. V dropped 5 bases and J dropped 4 bases, with 20 bases sitting between them. CDR3 coding DNA: TGTGCCAGCAGTCCTAAGTCCCAGGGTGAGAGCTATGGCTACACCTTC. Amino acids: CASSPKSQGESYGYTF.

This chain links TRBV18 with TRBJ1-2, with D possibly TRBD1 on 6 matching bases. This CDR3 spans 13 amino acids. Trimming stripped 6 bases from V and 5 bases from J, with 13 bases between. Looked up from germline, CDR1 is KGHSH and CDR2 is LQKENI. CDR3 residues: CASSQDRLYGYTF. The CDR3, as DNA: TGTGCCAGCTCTCAAGACAGGTTATATGGCTACACCTTC.

The chain joins TRBV3-1 (or the pseudogene TRBV3-2) to TRBJ2-3, with 8 bases that match TRBD2. Germline values: CDR1 LGHDT, CDR2 YNNKEL (reference sequence). The trim removed 4 bases at V and 0 bases at J, leaving 12 bases unmatched. This CDR3 spans 18 amino acids. CDR3 nucleotide sequence: TGTGCCAGCAGCCCTTTCCCAGGCGGGGGGCGTAGCACAGATACGCAGTATTTT. It codes for CASSPFPGGGRSTDTQYF.

This clone was seen once. The chain is built from TRBV7-9 and TRBJ1-2; the D gene is possibly TRBD1 (5 bases). The CDR3 is 15 residues long. Germline V gene data show CDR1 as SEHNR and CDR2 as FQNEAQ (reference sequence). Trimming shortened V by 1 base and J by 1 base, and 10 bases separated the two germline ends. CDR3 nucleotide sequence: TGTGCCAGCAGCTTAGAACAGGAATATAACTATGGCTACACCTTC. This translates into CASSLEQEYNYGYTF.

This chain joins TRBV15 and TRBJ1-2, with D perhaps matching TRBD1 (5 bases). CDR3 length equals 17 residues. The germline V and J ends were trimmed by 1 base and 8 bases, with 23 bases remaining between them. Per the germline V gene, CDR1 is LNHNV and CDR2 is YYDKDF (reference sequence). CDR3: CATSRVGGWGTDLGYTF. Written as DNA, the CDR3 is TGTGCCACCAGCAGAGTCGGGGGATGGGGGACCGACCTAGGCTACACCTTC.

The chain is built from TRBV29-1 and TRBJ2-2; unclear D gene. Germline V gives CDR1 SQVTM, CDR2 ANQGSEA. There are 13 residues in the CDR3. Trimming removed 4 bases at V and 4 bases at J, with 10 bases between. CDR3 residues: CSVALHGTGELFF. Here the CDR3 DNA reads TGCAGCGTTGCTCTCCACGGCACCGGGGAGCTGTTTTTT.

This sequence joins TRBV23-1 and TRBJ1-1; D may be TRBD1 (5 bases). TRBV23-1 is classed as an ORF, of uncertain function. This CDR3 has 18 residues. The V end lost 6 bases, the J end lost 1 base, and 24 bases lay between the germline ends. The CDR3 sequence: CASRLLNSRYRPNTEAFF. For the CDR3, the DNA is TGCGCCAGCAGACTCCTTAACTCCAGGTACAGGCCGAACACTGAAGCTTTCTTT.

This chain joins TRBV29-1 and TRBJ2-1, with 7 bases matching TRBD1. Germline V gives CDR1 SQVTM, CDR2 ANQGSEA. CDR3 length: 11 residues. V was pared by 4 bases and J by 10 bases, with 4 bases of the junction left unmatched. This CDR3 reads CSVVGQKEQFF. The CDR3 DNA follows: TGCAGCGTTGTGGGACAGAAAGAGCAGTTCTTC.

The chain joins TRBV6-5 to TRBJ1-6; the D is unclear. Per germline, CDR1 MNHEY and CDR2 SVGAGI. V lost 2 bases, J lost 9 bases, and 14 bases lay in between. The CDR3 is 15 residues long. For the CDR3, the DNA is TGTGCCAGCAGTTACGGCAGCCTTCTAGGTTCACCCCTCCACTTT. Protein sequence: CASSYGSLLGSPLHF.

V usage is TRBV21-1 and J usage is TRBJ1-1; no DNA check was done on the table's D call, TRBD1. TRBV21-1 has pseudogene status. The length of the CDR3 is 15 residues. The CDR3 protein is CASSKDRGRNTEAFF. DNA of the CDR3: TGTGCCAGCAGCAAGGACAGGGGCCGGAACACTGAAGCTTTCTTT.

The chain joins TRBV5-1 to TRBJ2-3; D possibly corresponds to TRBD1 (6 bases). The CDR3 extends over 14 amino acids. V dropped 2 bases and J dropped 4 bases, with 11 bases sitting between them. CDR1 SGHRS and CDR2 YFSETQ come from the germline V gene. The CDR3 region has the DNA TGCGCCAGCAGCTTCCAGGCAGGGGCAGATACGCAGTATTTT. Its protein product is CASSFQAGADTQYF.

This chain connects TRBV19 to TRBJ2-7; 12 bases fit TRBD2. CDR3 length: 17 amino acids. Unmatched junction bases numbered 12, after V lost 6 bases and J lost 3 bases. Germline assignment: CDR1 LNHDA and CDR2 SQIVND (reference sequence). The CDR3, as DNA: TGTGCCAGTAGCTGGACTAGCGGGACAACCCCTCTCTACGAGCAGTACTTC. It specifies CASSWTSGTTPLYEQYF.

The rearrangement joins TRBV19 to TRBJ2-7; 11 bases align to TRBD1. V dropped 1 base and J dropped 0; count of bases not matched to a gene: 8. Germline values: CDR1 LNHDA, CDR2 SQIVND (reference sequence). The CDR3 length is 18 residues. The CDR3 DNA reads as TGTGCCAGTAGTATAGGCTCTTGGACAGGGGGCAGCTCCTACGAGCAGTACTTC. Translation gives CASSIGSWTGGSSYEQYF.

CDR3 DNA: TGTGCCAGCAGTCGGGGACAGCAAGAGACCCAGTACTTC. Its protein is CASSRGQQETQYF. V and J are TRBV27 and TRBJ2-5, with TRBD1 identical over 7 bases. There are 13 residues in the CDR3. CDR1 is MNHEY and CDR2 is SMNVEV in the germline V gene (reference sequence). V lost 5 bases, J lost 2 bases, and 2 bases stayed unmatched.

This clone was seen many times. The J gene is TRBJ2-7, the V gene TRBV25-1; the match to TRBD1 covers 7 bases. Per germline, CDR1 MGHDK and CDR2 SYGVNS. After removal of 3 bases from V and 0 bases from J, the junction contained 5 bases not matched to a gene. The CDR3 runs 15 residues. In DNA form, the CDR3 reads TGTGCCAGCAGTGACCGGGACAGTAGCTCCTACGAGCAGTACTTC. It encodes CASSDRDSSSYEQYF.

This clone occurred once. CDR3 sequence (DNA): TGTGCCAGCGGGCCTGGGGCCAACGTCCTGACTTTC. Translated: CASGPGANVLTF. The chain has TRBV27 and TRBJ2-6, with D unclear. The ends were cut back, 8 bases at V and 2 bases at J, with 4 bases in the middle. This CDR3 region has 12 residues. From germline, CDR1 is MNHEY and CDR2 SMNVEV (reference sequence).

This clone showed up just once. The J gene is TRBJ2-1, the V gene TRBV13, with 12 bases identical to TRBD2. Germline CDR1 reads PRHDT; CDR2 reads FYEKMQ (reference sequence). CDR3 length equals 18 residues. Germline trimming cut 1 base from V and 4 bases from J; bases unmatched to any gene: 8. For the CDR3, the DNA is TGTGCCAGCAGCTTAGAAGCGACTAGCGGGGGTTTATACAATGAGCAGTTCTTC. Translated: CASSLEATSGGLYNEQFF.

This chain links TRBV21-1 with TRBJ2-1; TRBD1 was called by the table and not checked on the DNA. TRBV21-1 is listed as a pseudogene. The CDR3 covers 19 residues. This CDR3 is CASSKYQGTGASGHNEQFF. Here the CDR3 DNA reads TGTGCCAGCAGCAAATACCAAGGGACAGGGGCCTCCGGGCACAATGAGCAGTTCTTC.